This TCR beta chain derives from a study of CD8 T cells in ankylosing spondylitis. Study-wide findings and caveats: Peripheral blood held disease-linked clones only at relatively low frequency, and these were CD8+. What seemed typical of ankylosing spondylitis blood was a TCR beta motif built from several highly homologous variants. Disease-linked clones reportedly showed significant enrichment in matched ankylosing spondylitis synovial fluid.

Of note for this clonotype: Its matching antigen is unknown.

CDR1 is KGHSH and CDR2 is LQKENI in the germline V gene. The ends were cut back, 2 bases at V and 0 bases at J, with 14 bases in the middle. The CDR3 has 16 amino acids. Libraries of TCR beta came from quantitative 5'-RACE with molecular barcodes. Using its own MiXCR run on the 5' RACE reads, TCRdb lists one record per CDR3 protein. The table records a few hundred thousand distinct CDR3 sequences, 20% of them present only once. Source material: blood, either unsorted or a sorted T cell fraction (not recorded which). The chain is built from TRBV18 and TRBJ2-7; possibly TRBD2 for D (6 bases). The sequence came from a female donor with ankylosing spondylitis or in good health (not recorded which). The CDR3 protein is CASSPFRDFHSYEQYF. The CDR3 bases are TGTGCCAGCTCACCATTCCGGGACTTTCACTCCTACGAGCAGTACTTC.